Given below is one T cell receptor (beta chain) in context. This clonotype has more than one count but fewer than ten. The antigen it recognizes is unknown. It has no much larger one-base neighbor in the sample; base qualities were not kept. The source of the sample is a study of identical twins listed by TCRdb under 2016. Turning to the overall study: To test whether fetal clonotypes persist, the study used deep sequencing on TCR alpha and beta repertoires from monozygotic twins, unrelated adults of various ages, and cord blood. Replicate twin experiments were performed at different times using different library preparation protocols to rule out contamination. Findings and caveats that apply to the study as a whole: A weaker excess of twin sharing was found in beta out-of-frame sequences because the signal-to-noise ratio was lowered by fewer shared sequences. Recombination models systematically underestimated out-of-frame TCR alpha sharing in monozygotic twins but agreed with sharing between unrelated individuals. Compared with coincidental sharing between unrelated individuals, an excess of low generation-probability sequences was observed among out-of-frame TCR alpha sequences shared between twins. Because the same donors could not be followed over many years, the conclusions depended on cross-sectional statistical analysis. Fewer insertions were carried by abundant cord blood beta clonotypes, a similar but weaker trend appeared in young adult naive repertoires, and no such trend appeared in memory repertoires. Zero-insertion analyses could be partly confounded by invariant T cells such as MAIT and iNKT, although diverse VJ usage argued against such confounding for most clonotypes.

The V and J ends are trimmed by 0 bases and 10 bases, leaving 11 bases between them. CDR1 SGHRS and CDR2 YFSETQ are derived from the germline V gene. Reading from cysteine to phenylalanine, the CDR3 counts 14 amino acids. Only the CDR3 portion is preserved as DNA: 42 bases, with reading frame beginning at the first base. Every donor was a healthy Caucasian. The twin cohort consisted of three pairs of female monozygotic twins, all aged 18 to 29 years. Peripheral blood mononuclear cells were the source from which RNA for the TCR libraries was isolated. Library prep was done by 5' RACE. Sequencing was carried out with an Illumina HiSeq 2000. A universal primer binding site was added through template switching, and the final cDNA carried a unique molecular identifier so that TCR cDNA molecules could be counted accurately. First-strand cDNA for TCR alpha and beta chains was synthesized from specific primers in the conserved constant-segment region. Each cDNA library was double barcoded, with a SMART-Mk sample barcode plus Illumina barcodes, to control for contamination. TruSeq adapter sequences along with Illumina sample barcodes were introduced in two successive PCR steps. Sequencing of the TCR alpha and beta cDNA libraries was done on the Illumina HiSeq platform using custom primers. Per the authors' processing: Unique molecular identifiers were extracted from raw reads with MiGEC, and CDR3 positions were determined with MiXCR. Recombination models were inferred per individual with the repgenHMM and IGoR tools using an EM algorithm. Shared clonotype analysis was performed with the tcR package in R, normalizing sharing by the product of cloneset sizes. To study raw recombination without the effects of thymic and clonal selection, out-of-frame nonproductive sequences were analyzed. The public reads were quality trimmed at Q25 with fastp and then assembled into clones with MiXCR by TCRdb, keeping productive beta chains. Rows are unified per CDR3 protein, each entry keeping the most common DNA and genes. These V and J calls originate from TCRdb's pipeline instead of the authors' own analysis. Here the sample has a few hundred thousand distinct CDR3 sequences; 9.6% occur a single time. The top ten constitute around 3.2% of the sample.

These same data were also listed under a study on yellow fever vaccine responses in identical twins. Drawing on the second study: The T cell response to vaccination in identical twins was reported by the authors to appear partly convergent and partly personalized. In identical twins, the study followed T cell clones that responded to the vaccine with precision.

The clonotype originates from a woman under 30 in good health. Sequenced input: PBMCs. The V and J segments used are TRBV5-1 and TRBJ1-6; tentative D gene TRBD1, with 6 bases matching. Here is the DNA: TGCGCCAGCAGCTTGGACAGGGCGAACTCACCCCTCCACTTT. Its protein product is CASSLDRANSPLHF.